This TCR beta chain comes out of a study of PD-L1 blockade in urothelial cancer. As for the study in general: Bladder-origin urothelial cancer in males covered about 90% of the roughly 30 patients. Reported median T cell count for blood samples was more than 110,000.

The time point here: peripheral blood 6 weeks after treatment start. The table lists this clone with a few counts. Germline-derived CDR1 and CDR2 are LNHDA and SQIVND (reference sequence). The CDR3 spans 13 residues. With 2 bases removed from V and 4 bases from J, the gap between germline ends came to 8 bases. Repertoires were generated with immunoSEQ multiplex PCR, while TCRdb's copy carries only in-frame clones and drops some. Among about 90,000 clones listed, over 80% were seen once. The source is a man in his 70s with urothelial cancer. The specimen comprised PBMCs, sampled around atezolizumab (anti-PD-L1) treatment. The V gene is TRBV19, the J gene TRBJ1-2; weak D call: TRBD1 (5 bases). CDR3 sequence reads: CASSIRGSYGYTF. The CDR3 DNA sequence: TGTGCCAGTAGTATAAGGGGCAGCTATGGCTACACCTTC.